These T cell receptor beta chains were read from a single sample in a study of cytotoxic CD8 clonotypes in ibrutinib-treated CLL. Libraries were prepared by immunoSEQ multiplex PCR; TCRdb keeps only in-frame clonotypes and omits some of them. The data contain about 200,000 clones, 79% of them singletons. The sequences come from PBMCs, collected after 12 months of ibrutinib treatment. These TCRs come from a human donor with chronic lymphocytic leukemia. CDR3s include the opening cysteine and the closing phenylalanine or tryptophan. The order of the fields is J gene, D gene, V gene, clone size, CDR3 protein, CDR3 DNA. A D gene is named only where the DNA matches it firmly. A clone size is listed for some rows: how often the clone was seen (once, few, many), or a class if it is expanded.

TRBJ2-7 | TRBD1 | TRBV6-5 | - | CASSTGTGSTGEQYF | TGTGCCAGCAGTACCGGGACAGGATCAACAGGGGAGCAGTACTTC
TRBJ2-7 | TRBD1 | TRBV6-4 | - | CASSDSRDSLESFPLYEQYF | TGTGCCAGCAGTGACTCGAGGGACAGCCTCGAATCATTCCCCTTGTACGAGCAGTACTTC
TRBJ2-2 | TRBD2 | TRBV4-1 | - | CASSQDKASGGFVELFF | TGCGCCAGCAGCCAAGATAAGGCTAGCGGTGGCTTCGTGGAGCTGTTTTTT
TRBJ2-7 | TRBD1 | TRBV7-8 | - | CASSSRRGQGLGYEQYF | TGTGCCAGCAGCTCCCGACGGGGACAGGGATTGGGTTACGAGCAGTACTTC
TRBJ1-1 | TRBD1 | TRBV5-1 | - | CASGQGENTEAFF | TGCGCCAGCGGACAGGGGGAGAACACTGAAGCTTTCTTT
TRBJ2-3 | - | TRBV7-9 | - | CASSSLGADTQYF | TGTGCCAGCAGTTCCCTGGGGGCAGATACGCAGTATTTT
TRBJ1-1 | - | TRBV27 | - | CASSFGTGEAFF | TGTGCCAGCAGTTTTGGAACGGGTGAAGCTTTCTTT
TRBJ1-1 | - | TRBV4-1 | few | CASSQVLRDMEAFF | TGCGCCAGCAGCCAAGTATTGAGAGACATGGAAGCTTTCTTT
TRBJ2-5 | TRBD1 | TRBV18 | - | CASSIGTARRETQYF | TGTGCCAGCTCAATTGGGACAGCACGCAGGGAGACCCAGTACTTC
TRBJ1-2 | - | TRBV19 | - | CASSVDSRYGYTF | TGTGCCAGTAGCGTCGACAGCCGCTATGGCTACACCTTC
TRBJ2-7 | TRBD1 | TRBV5-1 | - | CASSLDRASYEQYF | TGCGCCAGCAGCCTAGACAGGGCGTCCTACGAGCAGTACTTC
TRBJ1-1 | - | TRBV15 | - | CATSRDWSRTEAFF | TGTGCCACCAGCAGAGATTGGTCACGCACTGAAGCTTTCTTT
TRBJ1-1 | - | TRBV28 | - | CASSSPWGTNTEAFF | TGTGCCAGCAGTTCACCCTGGGGGACGAACACTGAAGCTTTCTTT
TRBJ2-7 | TRBD2 | TRBV11-2 | - | CASSLGLALNEQYF | TGTGCCAGCAGCTTAGGACTAGCGCTCAACGAGCAGTACTTC
TRBJ2-7 | TRBD2 | TRBV6-6 | - | CASSYRGSPYEQYF | TGTGCCAGCAGTTACCGCGGGAGCCCCTACGAGCAGTACTTC
TRBJ2-1 | TRBD2 | TRBV7-9 | - | CASSVPGTSGLNEQFF | TGTGCCAGCAGCGTGCCCGGGACTAGCGGTTTGAATGAGCAGTTCTTC
TRBJ1-1 | - | TRBV5-5 | few | CASSLAGNTEAFF | TGTGCCAGCAGCTTGGCAGGGAACACTGAAGCTTTCTTT
TRBJ2-1 | TRBD2 | TRBV10-3 | - | CAISAGLAVLDNEQFF | TGTGCCATCAGTGCCGGACTAGCAGTTTTGGACAATGAGCAGTTCTTC
TRBJ2-2 | - | TRBV6-6 | - | CASKGGENTGELFF | TGTGCCAGCAAGGGTGGGGAGAACACCGGGGAGCTGTTTTTT
TRBJ1-2 | - | TRBV10-3 | - | CAIDSGQALYGYTF | TGTGCCATCGACAGCGGCCAGGCCCTCTATGGCTACACCTTC
TRBJ2-7 | - | TRBV29-1 | - | CSVEMAAYEQYF | TGCAGCGTTGAAATGGCAGCTTACGAGCAGTACTTC
TRBJ2-7 | - | TRBV7-9 | once | CASSLASGSYEQYF | TGTGCCAGCAGCTTAGCAAGCGGGTCCTACGAGCAGTACTTC
TRBJ2-3 | - | TRBV7-9 | - | CATLKGPSTDTQYF | TGTGCCACCTTAAAGGGTCCTAGCACAGATACGCAGTATTTT
TRBJ2-3 | TRBD2 | TRBV9 | once | CASSVFAGGQDTQYF | TGTGCCAGCAGCGTATTCGCGGGGGGGCAAGATACGCAGTATTTT
TRBJ1-2 | - | TRBV5-4 | - | CASSLSRGSDYGYTF | TGTGCCAGCAGCTTGTCTCGGGGGAGTGACTATGGCTACACCTTC
TRBJ1-1 | - | TRBV19 | - | CASRDTLRAEAFF | TGTGCCAGCCGGGACACCCTAAGGGCTGAAGCTTTCTTT
TRBJ1-1 | - | TRBV5-4 | - | CASSHPTEPGGTEAFF | TGTGCCAGCAGCCACCCCACGGAACCTGGAGGCACTGAAGCTTTCTTT
TRBJ1-1 | - | TRBV13 | - | CASSSDIEAFF | TGTGCCAGCAGCTCCGACATAGAAGCTTTCTTT
TRBJ1-3 | - | TRBV9 | - | CASKRGSSGNTIYF | TGTGCCAGCAAGAGGGGCTCTTCTGGAAACACCATATATTTT
TRBJ2-4 | TRBD2 | TRBV30 | - | CAWTPGGKNIQYF | TGTGCCTGGACTCCGGGGGGGAAAAACATTCAGTACTTC
TRBJ1-1 | TRBD1 | TRBV18 | few | CASSPGTENTEAFF | TGTGCCAGCTCACCCGGGACAGAGAACACTGAAGCTTTCTTT
TRBJ2-5 | TRBD2 | TRBV19 | - | CASSLLAGVETQYF | TGTGCCAGTAGTCTACTAGCGGGGGTTGAGACCCAGTACTTC
TRBJ1-6 | - | TRBV21-1 | - | CASSIQADGSPLHF | TGTGCCAGCAGCATTCAGGCAGACGGGTCACCCCTCCACTTT
TRBJ2-1 | - | TRBV6-5 | - | CASSLSGIFYNEQFF | TGTGCCAGCAGTTTATCCGGGATCTTCTACAATGAGCAGTTCTTC
TRBJ2-5 | TRBD1 | TRBV18 | - | CASSTDRVMEETQYF | TGTGCCAGCTCTACGGACAGGGTGATGGAGGAGACCCAGTACTTC
TRBJ2-7 | - | TRBV7-9 | few | CASSPWGPYEQYF | TGTGCCAGCAGCCCCTGGGGCCCCTACGAGCAGTACTTC
TRBJ2-3 | TRBD2 | TRBV6-1 | few | CASSEASGGATDTQYF | TGTGCCAGCAGTGAAGCTAGCGGGGGGGCCACAGATACGCAGTATTTT
TRBJ2-7 | - | TRBV7-2 | few | CASSPQSHEQYF | TGTGCCAGCAGCCCTCAAAGCCACGAGCAGTACTTC
TRBJ1-6 | - | TRBV5-1 | - | CASSPLGPKNSPLHF | TGCGCCAGCAGCCCCCTTGGTCCCAAAAATTCACCCCTCCACTTT
TRBJ2-1 | - | TRBV7-9 | - | CASSLNLAVAYNEQFF | TGTGCCAGCAGCCTAAATTTAGCGGTCGCCTACAATGAGCAGTTCTTC
TRBJ2-6 | - | TRBV28 | - | CASSSPAGASSGANVLTF | TGTGCCAGCAGTTCCCCGGCAGGGGCGAGCTCTGGGGCCAACGTCCTGACTTTC
TRBJ1-5 | - | TRBV2 | - | CASSEVLGYQPQHF | TGTGCCAGCAGTGAAGTGCTGGGGTATCAGCCCCAGCATTTT
TRBJ2-1 | - | TRBV19 | - | CASSMAGYNEQFF | TGTGCCAGTAGTATGGCGGGTTACAATGAGCAGTTCTTC
TRBJ2-1 | - | TRBV4-2 | - | CASSQDGGTSYNEQFF | TGTGCCAGCAGCCAAGATGGGGGCACCTCCTACAATGAGCAGTTCTTC
TRBJ1-5 | - | TRBV11-2 | - | CASSLGPGEDQPQHF | TGTGCCAGCAGCTTAGGCCCTGGGGAGGATCAGCCCCAGCATTTT
TRBJ1-1 | TRBD1 | TRBV27 | - | CASTLGQGYTEAFF | TGTGCCAGCACCCTGGGACAGGGGTACACTGAAGCTTTCTTT
TRBJ1-1 | - | TRBV6-5 | - | CASSYALVGVTEAFF | TGTGCCAGCAGTTACGCCCTCGTGGGTGTCACTGAAGCTTTCTTT
TRBJ1-2 | TRBD1 | TRBV25-1 | - | CASRETGFYGYTF | TGTGCCAGCAGGGAGACAGGGTTCTATGGCTACACCTTC
TRBJ2-2 | - | TRBV28 | - | CASSTVSANTGELFF | TGTGCCAGCAGTACCGTTTCCGCGAACACCGGGGAGCTGTTTTTT
TRBJ2-1 | - | TRBV28 | once | CASSFPPRAGRSGNEQFF | TGTGCCAGCAGTTTCCCGCCGAGGGCAGGGAGGTCAGGCAATGAGCAGTTCTTC
TRBJ2-5 | TRBD2 | TRBV6-1 | once | CASSAGLAGPRETQYF | TGTGCCAGCAGTGCGGGACTAGCGGGCCCTCGAGAGACCCAGTACTTC
TRBJ1-2 | TRBD1 | TRBV5-1 | - | CASSLVTGGNYGYTF | TGCGCCAGCAGCTTGGTCACAGGGGGCAACTATGGCTACACCTTC